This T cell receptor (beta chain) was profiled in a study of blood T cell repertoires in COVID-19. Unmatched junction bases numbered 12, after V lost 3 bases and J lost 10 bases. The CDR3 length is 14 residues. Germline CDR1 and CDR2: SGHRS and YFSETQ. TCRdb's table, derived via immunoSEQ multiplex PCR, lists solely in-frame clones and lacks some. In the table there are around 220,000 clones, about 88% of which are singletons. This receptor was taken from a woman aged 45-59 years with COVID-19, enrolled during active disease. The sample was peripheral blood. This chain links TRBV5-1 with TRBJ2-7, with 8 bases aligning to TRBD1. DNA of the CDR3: TGCGCCAGCAGCTCCCGGACAGGGAGTACAGAACAGTACTTC. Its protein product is CASSSRTGSTEQYF.